This is a list of T cell receptor beta chains from one sample in a study of CD8+ T cells in alopecia areata. Assay used: immunoSEQ multiplex PCR; TCRdb lists only in-frame clones, some missing. The sample has approximately 99,000 clones; roughly 59% are singletons. The sample taken for sequencing was CD8+ T cells sorted from blood. The receptors shown here come from a human donor in good health. The CDR3 runs from the conserved cysteine through the conserved F or W. D genes are given only for firm matches. The size entry is marked missing in some rows and otherwise reads once, few, many or a size class.

TRBV5-6,-,-,TRBJ1-2,TGTGCCAGCAGCTCTCTCCATGGGGGCTACACCTTC,CASSSLHGGYTF
TRBV4-1,few,-,TRBJ1-5,TGCGCCAGCAGCCAAGATCCACAGGGTCTGTGGAATCAGCCCCAGCATTTT,CASSQDPQGLWNQPQHF
TRBV7-9,-,-,TRBJ1-1,TGTGCCAGCAGCTTTGGACAGATGAACACTGAAGCTTTCTTT,CASSFGQMNTEAFF
TRBV7-8,few,-,TRBJ2-3,TGTGCCAGCAGCTTCGGGGCTAGCGCAGATACGCAGTATTTT,CASSFGASADTQYF
TRBV13,-,TRBD1,TRBJ1-1,TGTGCCAGCAGCTCCGGTGGACAGGGAAGGGCTTTCTTT,CASSSGGQGRAFF
TRBV5-1,-,-,TRBJ1-2,TGCGCCAGCAGCTTGCAGGGGAGTAATTATGGCTACACCTTC,CASSLQGSNYGYTF
TRBV2,few,-,TRBJ2-4,TGTGCCAGCAGTGAAGCACCCTGGGGGGTCAAAAACATTCAGTACTTC,CASSEAPWGVKNIQYF
TRBV2,-,-,TRBJ1-2,TGTGCCAGCAGTGCCTCAATTGGCTCAGTCTATGGCTACACCTTC,CASSASIGSVYGYTF
TRBV29-1,-,-,TRBJ1-2,TGCAGCGTTGACGACGGCTACACCTTC,CSVDDGYTF
TRBV7-2,-,-,TRBJ2-7,TGTGCCAGCAGCTTAGTCCCCCTTGGGGAGCAGTACTTC,CASSLVPLGEQYF
TRBV29-1,-,-,TRBJ2-3,TGCAGCGTTGAAGGGCTAAGCACAGATACGCAGTATTTT,CSVEGLSTDTQYF
TRBV23-1,-,TRBD1,TRBJ2-5,TGCGCCAGGAGATGGACAGGGGAAGTGGGGAGATGCGAGACCCAGTACTTC,CARRWTGEVGRCETQYF
TRBV2,few,TRBD1,TRBJ2-1,TGTGCCAGCAGTGAGCGGGACAGGTACAATGAGCAGTTCTTC,CASSERDRYNEQFF
TRBV14,once,TRBD1,TRBJ2-7,TGTGCCAGCAGCCAAGTATCGACCGGGACAGGTAACACCTACGAGCAGTACTTC,CASSQVSTGTGNTYEQYF
TRBV11-2,-,-,TRBJ1-5,TGTGCCAGCACCTCACTCGCCGGGGATGGCAATCAGCCCCAGCATTTT,CASTSLAGDGNQPQHF
TRBV6-1,few,-,TRBJ1-5,TGTGCCAGCATTTGGACTGCCGATAGCAATCAGCCCCAGCATTTT,CASIWTADSNQPQHF
TRBV7-2,-,-,TRBJ1-5,TGTGCCAGCAGCCAGACAGGCTCTAGCAATCAGCCCCAGCATTTT,CASSQTGSSNQPQHF
TRBV7-9,-,-,TRBJ1-2,TGTGCCAGCAGCTTGTTCGGTGAGAACTATGGCTACACCTTC,CASSLFGENYGYTF
TRBV2,-,-,TRBJ2-5,TGTGCCAGCAGTGACGCGATAGAGACCCAGTACTTC,CASSDAIETQYF
TRBV25-1,-,-,TRBJ1-5,TGTGCCAGCAGTGGCGACGACAGCAGCAATCAGCCCCAGCATTTT,CASSGDDSSNQPQHF
TRBV9,-,-,TRBJ1-6,TGTGCCAGCAGCGTAGGGAATTCACCCCTCCACTTT,CASSVGNSPLHF
TRBV28,-,TRBD1,TRBJ1-5,TGTGCCAGCAGTACCCGGACAGGTCTCCGTCAGCCCCAGCATTTT,CASSTRTGLRQPQHF